This TCR beta chain comes out of a study of early T cells in non-severe SARS-CoV-2 infection. On the study more broadly: Chains stayed unpaired after sequencing of bulk RNA from unsorted whole blood.

Individual cDNA molecules were tagged with unique molecular identifiers, the study reported. TCRdb reanalysed the 5' RACE reads using MiXCR and keeps one entry per CDR3 protein. The sample consists of approximately 83,000 distinct CDR3 sequences, around 15% of them appearing once. The germline CDR1 and CDR2 sequences are SEHNR and FQNEAQ (reference sequence). CDR3 length: 17 amino acids. V dropped 3 bases and J dropped 2 bases, with 19 bases sitting between them. Sequenced: whole blood. The TCR originated in an adult who was a healthcare worker with PCR-confirmed SARS-CoV-2 infection or an uninfected control (not recorded which). V usage is TRBV7-9 and J usage is TRBJ1-2; maybe TRBD1 (5 bases). The CDR3 DNA follows: TGTGCCAGCAGCTTTGTAGGGCTTCGGGGACGAAACTATGGCTACACCTTC. Its translation is CASSFVGLRGRNYGYTF. Full variable domain (remainder filled in from reference TRBV7-9 and TRBJ1-2): DTGVSQNPRHKITKRGQNVTFRCDPISEHNRLYWYRQTLGQGPEFLTYFQNEAQLEKSRLLSDRFSAERPKGSFSTLEIQRTEQGDSAMYLCASSFVGLRGRNYGYTFGSGTRLTVV.